Presented here are 11 T cell receptor beta chains from one specimen sequenced in a study of T cells expressing NK-cell markers (dated by TCRdb to about 2020). Receptors were amplified or captured by 5' RACE. The sequencer was an Illumina HiSeq 2000. The reads went through TCRdb reprocessing, and each CDR3 protein sequence gets one entry with no DNA. The data table for this sample lists about 380,000 distinct CDR3 sequences. Roughly 5.2% of the sample lies in the top ten. Sequencing was done on a sample of blood T cells: a sorted CD56 or NKG2C T cell subset, CD4+ or CD8+ T cells, or bulk PBMC T cells (not recorded which). These receptors were taken from a man aged 18 to 69 in good health.

V is TRBV6-2 or TRBV6-3 and J is TRBJ2-7; TCRdb designates TRBD1, a call that cannot be tested without DNA. Germline CDR1 MNHEY, CDR2 SVGEGT. The CDR3 has 14 residues. The CDR3 spells CASTIGGTAFEQYF.

The chain combines TRBV20-1 with TRBJ2-7; TCRdb selects TRBD1, and the lack of DNA leaves this call unchecked. Germline CDR1 reads DFQATT; CDR2 reads SNEGSKA (reference sequence). The CDR3 runs to 15 residues. CDR3 sequence: CSARDTKGAPGEQYF.

This chain links TRBV28 with TRBJ2-3; TCRdb gives TRBD1 as the D gene, but with no DNA this cannot be confirmed. Germline CDR1 MDHEN, CDR2 SYDVKM. This CDR3 has 16 amino acids. The CDR3: CASSFQEGRNTDTQYF.

J is TRBJ1-2 and V is TRBV7-2; with no DNA, the TCRdb D assignment of TRBD1 cannot be verified. Germline CDR1 and CDR2: SGHTA and FQGNSA. The CDR3 loop spans 12 amino acids. This CDR3 is CASSSPGLGYTF.

The chain recombines TRBV5-6 with TRBJ2-1; the TCRdb D gene call, TRBD1, has no DNA to confirm it. Germline V lookup: CDR1 SGHDT, CDR2 YYEEEE. This CDR3 spans 16 amino acids. The CDR3 is CASSSFGTGQNNEQFF.

The V call is TRBV18, the J call TRBJ2-1; checking the TCRdb D call of TRBD1 is not possible without DNA. There are 14 residues in the CDR3. Germline assignment: CDR1 KGHSH and CDR2 LQKENI. The CDR3 here is CASSPQGRNNEQFF. Full variable domain (missing parts from reference TRBV18 and TRBJ2-1): NAGVMQNPRHLVRRRGQEARLRCSPMKGHSHVYWYRQLPEEGLKFMVYLQKENIIDESGMPKERFSAEFPKEGPSILRIQQVVRGDSAAYFCASSPQGRNNEQFFGPGTRLTVL.

The chain is built from TRBV5-1 and TRBJ2-3; TCRdb's D gene call, TRBD1, goes unchecked for lack of DNA. CDR3 size: 14 residues. Germline V gene lookup returns CDR1 SGHRS and CDR2 YFSETQ. This chain's CDR3 is CASSLGSRPDTQYF.

The genes are TRBV3-1 and TRBJ1-2; TCRdb picks TRBD1, but there is no DNA to check that call. CDR1 LGHDT and CDR2 YNNKEL come from the germline V gene (reference sequence). The CDR3 extends over 15 amino acids. This chain's CDR3 is CASSQYRGLDYGYTF.

This sequence joins TRBV29-1 and TRBJ2-1; TCRdb outputs TRBD1, but without DNA this stays unchecked. CDR3 length: 16 amino acids. Germline assignment: CDR1 SQVTM and CDR2 ANQGSEA. The CDR3 loop reads CSVLGKPGTAYNEQFF.

V usage is TRBV7-9 and J usage is TRBJ2-5; the D call from TCRdb, TRBD1, cannot be confirmed without DNA. Per the germline V gene, CDR1 is SEHNR and CDR2 is FQNEAQ (reference sequence). The CDR3 totals 15 residues. CDR3 sequence: CASSLGQTPGETQYF.

V is TRBV6-1 and J is TRBJ1-1. The CDR3 runs 14 residues. Germline-derived CDR1 and CDR2 are MNHNS and SASEGT. CDR3 residues: CASTSGGLNTEAFF.